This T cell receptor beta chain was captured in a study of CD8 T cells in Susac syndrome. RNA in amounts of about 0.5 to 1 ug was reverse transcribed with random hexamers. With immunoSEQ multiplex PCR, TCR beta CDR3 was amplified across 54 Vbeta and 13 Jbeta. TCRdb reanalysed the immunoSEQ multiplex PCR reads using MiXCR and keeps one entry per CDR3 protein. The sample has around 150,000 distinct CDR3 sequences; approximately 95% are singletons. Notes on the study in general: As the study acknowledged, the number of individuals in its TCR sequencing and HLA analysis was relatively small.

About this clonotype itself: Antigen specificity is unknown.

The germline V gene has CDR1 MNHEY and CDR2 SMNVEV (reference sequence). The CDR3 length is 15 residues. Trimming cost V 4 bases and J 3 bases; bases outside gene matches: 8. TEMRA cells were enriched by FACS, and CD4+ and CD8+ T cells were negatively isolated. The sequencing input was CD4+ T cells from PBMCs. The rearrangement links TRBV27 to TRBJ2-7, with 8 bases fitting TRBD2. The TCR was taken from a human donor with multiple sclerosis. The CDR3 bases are TGTGCCAGCAGTTCACCCGGGACTAGGCTCTACGAGCAGTACTTC. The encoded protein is CASSSPGTRLYEQYF.